The rows below give T cell receptor beta chains drawn from one sample of a study of OX40 agonist ivuxolimab in advanced cancers. Some clones are missing from TCRdb's copy, which holds only in-frame ones; the method was immunoSEQ multiplex PCR. Here the sample spans 55,000 to 75,000 clones, around 80% being singletons. The sample consisted of CD4+ or CD8+ T cells sorted from blood, taken in a trial of the OX40 agonist ivuxolimab. The receptors derive from an adult with an advanced solid tumor such as melanoma, head and neck, liver or kidney cancer. The CDR3 runs from the conserved cysteine through the conserved F or W. The order of the fields is D gene, clone size, J gene, V gene, CDR3 DNA, CDR3 protein. A D gene is named only where the DNA matches it firmly. Clone size is shown for a subset of rows, as once, few, many or a class of expanded clone.

D: NA
size: NA
J: TRBJ1-2
V: TRBV5-1
DNA: TGCGCCAGCAGCCCCGGGGTAAACTATGGCTACACCTTC
CDR3: CASSPGVNYGYTF

D: NA
size: NA
J: TRBJ1-6
V: TRBV7-9
DNA: TGTGCCAGCCAGGAGACAGAGATCTCACCCCTCCACTTT
CDR3: CASQETEISPLHF

D: NA
size: few
J: TRBJ1-6
V: TRBV27
DNA: TGTGCCAGCAAGGAATCCTATAATTCACCCCTCCACTTT
CDR3: CASKESYNSPLHF

D: NA
size: few
J: TRBJ1-1
V: TRBV5-6
DNA: TGTGCCAGCGAATTCTGGCGGGGCACTGAAGCTTTCTTT
CDR3: CASEFWRGTEAFF

D: NA
size: NA
J: TRBJ1-1
V: TRBV5-4
DNA: TGTGCCAGCAGCCCCACGGGGGGGCGGACTGAAGCTTTCTTT
CDR3: CASSPTGGRTEAFF

D: NA
size: NA
J: TRBJ2-1
V: TRBV2
DNA: TGTGCCAGCAGTGATTGGGGGCAGAGAAACAATGAGCAGTTCTTC
CDR3: CASSDWGQRNNEQFF

D: NA
size: NA
J: TRBJ2-7
V: TRBV2
DNA: TGTGCCAGCCAGACACAGGGTGGCTACGAGCAGTACTTC
CDR3: CASQTQGGYEQYF

D: NA
size: NA
J: TRBJ2-2
V: TRBV7-9
DNA: TGTGCCAGCAGCTTAACCGCGAACACCGGGGAGCTGTTTTTT
CDR3: CASSLTANTGELFF

D: TRBD2
size: NA
J: TRBJ2-1
V: TRBV7-6
DNA: TGTGCCAGCAGCTTCGCGGCCTCGGGGGGAAGCTGGTCCTACAATGAGCAGTTCTTC
CDR3: CASSFAASGGSWSYNEQFF

D: TRBD1
size: NA
J: TRBJ1-2
V: TRBV6-1
DNA: TGTGCCAGCAGTGAATGGGGGACAGCACCCTTC
CDR3: CASSEWGTAPF

D: NA
size: NA
J: TRBJ2-2
V: TRBV28
DNA: TGTGCCAGCATCACAGTCTCGGGGAACACCGGGGAGCTGTTTTTT
CDR3: CASITVSGNTGELFF

D: TRBD2
size: NA
J: TRBJ2-1
V: TRBV10-3
DNA: TGTGCCATGGGGGGGGGCAATGAGCAGTTCTTC
CDR3: CAMGGGNEQFF

D: NA
size: NA
J: TRBJ1-4
V: TRBV6-5
DNA: TGTGCCACTTCAGGGACAACAGTTAATGAAAAACTGTTTTTT
CDR3: CATSGTTVNEKLFF

D: TRBD2
size: NA
J: TRBJ2-3
V: TRBV19
DNA: TGTGCCAGTACCGCGAAGACGACAGCGGGACCTCGGGATACGCAGTATTTT
CDR3: CASTAKTTAGPRDTQYF

D: TRBD1
size: NA
J: TRBJ1-2
V: TRBV19
DNA: TGTGCCAGTAGTACCCGGGACAGCTATGGCTACACCTTC
CDR3: CASSTRDSYGYTF

D: NA
size: NA
J: TRBJ2-3
V: TRBV7-9
DNA: TGTGCCAGCAGCTTAGTTGATACGCAGTATTTT
CDR3: CASSLVDTQYF

D: TRBD2
size: NA
J: TRBJ2-3
V: TRBV6-1
DNA: TGTGCCAGCAGGAGACTAGCGGGAGGAGATACGCAGTATTTT
CDR3: CASRRLAGGDTQYF

D: TRBD1
size: NA
J: TRBJ2-7
V: TRBV30
DNA: TGTGCCTGCGGGTCAGGGGGTAAGGGGCAGTACTTC
CDR3: CACGSGGKGQYF

D: NA
size: NA
J: TRBJ1-2
V: TRBV11-2
DNA: TGTGCCAGCAGCTTAGTTTTTGGGGACTATGGCTACACCTTC
CDR3: CASSLVFGDYGYTF

D: NA
size: NA
J: TRBJ2-2
V: TRBV19
DNA: TGTGCCAGTAGTGTCCAGGAGAACACCGGGGAGCTGTTTTTT
CDR3: CASSVQENTGELFF

D: NA
size: NA
J: TRBJ2-3
V: TRBV5-1
DNA: TGCGCCAGCAGCTTGGCAGTAGATACGCAGTATTTT
CDR3: CASSLAVDTQYF

D: NA
size: NA
J: TRBJ2-2
V: TRBV11-2
DNA: TGTGCCAGCAGCTCAACTACCGGGGAGCTGTTTTTT
CDR3: CASSSTTGELFF

D: NA
size: NA
J: TRBJ1-2
V: TRBV5-5
DNA: TGTGCCAGCAGCTGGAACCCGCTTGGAACTAACTATGGCTACACCTTC
CDR3: CASSWNPLGTNYGYTF

D: TRBD1
size: few
J: TRBJ2-7
V: TRBV5-1
DNA: TGCGCCAGCAGCAGGACAGGACCCTACGAGCAGTACTTC
CDR3: CASSRTGPYEQYF

D: NA
size: few
J: TRBJ1-2
V: TRBV4-2
DNA: TGTGCCAGCAGACCCTTATTTACAAAGGTAGTAACAGATGGCTACACCTTC
CDR3: CASRPLFTKVVTDGYTF

D: TRBD1
size: NA
J: TRBJ2-7
V: TRBV30
DNA: TGTGCCTGGAGTGGCCCGGACAGGGGGCGCCCCTACGAGCAGTACTTC
CDR3: CAWSGPDRGRPYEQYF

D: TRBD2
size: NA
J: TRBJ2-3
V: TRBV6-4
DNA: TGTGCCAGCAGTCTGGGACTAGCGGGAGAGGCGGATACGCAGTATTTT
CDR3: CASSLGLAGEADTQYF

D: NA
size: NA
J: TRBJ2-7
V: TRBV7-2
DNA: TGTGCCAGCAGCTATCTGCTAGGGGGTCACTCCTACGAGCAGTACTTC
CDR3: CASSYLLGGHSYEQYF

D: NA
size: NA
J: TRBJ2-1
V: TRBV30
DNA: TGTGCCTGGACCCCGGGGGGCGCAGGTGAGCAGTTCTTC
CDR3: CAWTPGGAGEQFF

D: NA
size: few
J: TRBJ2-6
V: TRBV4-1
DNA: TGCGCCAGCAGCCAAGAGAAGGGGTCAGGGGCGAGGGGGGCCAACGTCCTGACTTTC
CDR3: CASSQEKGSGARGANVLTF

D: NA
size: NA
J: TRBJ2-4
V: TRBV5-1
DNA: TGCGCCAGCAGCTTGGATGAGGGAAACATTCAGTACTTC
CDR3: CASSLDEGNIQYF

D: NA
size: NA
J: TRBJ1-1
V: TRBV5-4
DNA: TGTGCCAGCAGGACTTGGCAGGCGAACACTGAAGCTTTCTTT
CDR3: CASRTWQANTEAFF

D: NA
size: NA
J: TRBJ2-6
V: TRBV5-1
DNA: TGCGCCAGCAGCCCCGATTTCGCTGGGGCCAACGTCCTGACTTTC
CDR3: CASSPDFAGANVLTF

D: NA
size: NA
J: TRBJ1-1
V: TRBV29-1
DNA: TGCAGCGCCGCGGGTCGGTTGAACACTGAAGCTTTCTTT
CDR3: CSAAGRLNTEAFF

D: NA
size: NA
J: TRBJ2-7
V: TRBV5-1
DNA: TGCGCCAGCAGCTTGGGGCCCGAGCAGTACTTC
CDR3: CASSLGPEQYF

D: TRBD1
size: NA
J: TRBJ1-1
V: TRBV6-5
DNA: TGTGCCAGCAGGCCAGACAGGGCGCGGGGCGAAGCTTTCTTT
CDR3: CASRPDRARGEAFF

D: NA
size: NA
J: TRBJ2-5
V: TRBV2
DNA: TGTGCCAGCAGTGAAATGAGGGAAGAGACCCAGTACTTC
CDR3: CASSEMREETQYF

D: NA
size: NA
J: TRBJ1-3
V: TRBV19
DNA: TGTGCCAGTATTGGGTCTGGCGTTGGAAACACCATATATTTT
CDR3: CASIGSGVGNTIYF

D: NA
size: NA
J: TRBJ2-5
V: TRBV10-1
DNA: TGCGCCAGCAGTCAAGGACAAGCTGGGGAGACCCAGTACTTC
CDR3: CASSQGQAGETQYF

D: TRBD1
size: NA
J: TRBJ1-5
V: TRBV2
DNA: TGTGTATCCGGGACAGGGCCCAATCAGCCCCAGCATTTT
CDR3: CVSGTGPNQPQHF

D: TRBD1
size: once
J: TRBJ2-7
V: TRBV6-5
DNA: TGTGCCAGCAGTTATTGGGACAGGGGAGGCGAGCAGTACTTC
CDR3: CASSYWDRGGEQYF

D: TRBD1
size: NA
J: TRBJ2-7
V: TRBV14
DNA: TGTGCCAGCAGCCTCACAGGGGATCTCGAGCAGTACTTC
CDR3: CASSLTGDLEQYF